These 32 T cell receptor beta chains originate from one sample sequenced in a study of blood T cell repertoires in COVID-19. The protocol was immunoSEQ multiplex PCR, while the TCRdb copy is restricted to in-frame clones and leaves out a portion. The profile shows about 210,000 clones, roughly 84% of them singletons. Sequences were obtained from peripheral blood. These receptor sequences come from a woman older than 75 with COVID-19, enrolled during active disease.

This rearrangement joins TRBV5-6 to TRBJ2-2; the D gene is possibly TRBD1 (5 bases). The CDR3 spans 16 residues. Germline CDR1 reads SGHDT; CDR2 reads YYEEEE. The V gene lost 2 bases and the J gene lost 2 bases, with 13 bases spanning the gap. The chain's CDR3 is CASSFGTGHNTGELFF. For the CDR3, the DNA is TGTGCCAGCAGCTTTGGTACAGGACATAACACCGGGGAGCTGTTTTTT.

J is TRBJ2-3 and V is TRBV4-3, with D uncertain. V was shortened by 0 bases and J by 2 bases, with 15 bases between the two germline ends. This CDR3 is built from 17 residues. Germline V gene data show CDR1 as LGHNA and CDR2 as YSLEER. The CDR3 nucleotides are TGCGCCAGCAGCCAAGAAGATCTCAAAACTTCCACAGATACGCAGTATTTT. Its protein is CASSQEDLKTSTDTQYF.

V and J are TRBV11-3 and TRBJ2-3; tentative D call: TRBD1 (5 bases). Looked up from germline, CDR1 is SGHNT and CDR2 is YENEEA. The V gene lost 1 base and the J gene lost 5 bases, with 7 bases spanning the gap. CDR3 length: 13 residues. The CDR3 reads CASSLGRGDTQYF. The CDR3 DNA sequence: TGTGCCAGCAGCTTAGGTAGGGGAGATACGCAGTATTTT. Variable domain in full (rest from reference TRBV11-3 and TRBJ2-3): EAGVVQSPRYKIIEKKQPVAFWCNPISGHNTLYWYLQNLGQGPELLIRYENEEAVDDSQLPKDRFSAERLKGVDSTLKIQPAELGDSAVYLCASSLGRGDTQYFGPGTRLTVL.

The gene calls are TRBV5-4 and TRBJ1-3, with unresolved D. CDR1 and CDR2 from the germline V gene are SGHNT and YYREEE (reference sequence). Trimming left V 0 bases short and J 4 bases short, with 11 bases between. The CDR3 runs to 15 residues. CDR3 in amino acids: CASSLDSMIGNTIYF. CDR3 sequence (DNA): TGTGCCAGCAGCTTGGACAGTATGATCGGAAACACCATATATTTT.

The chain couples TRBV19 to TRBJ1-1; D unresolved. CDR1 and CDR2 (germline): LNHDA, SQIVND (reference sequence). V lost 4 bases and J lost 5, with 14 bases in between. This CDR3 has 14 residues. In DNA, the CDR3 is TGTGCCAGTAGTACCCCACAGAAAGGAACTGAAGCTTTCTTT. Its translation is CASSTPQKGTEAFF. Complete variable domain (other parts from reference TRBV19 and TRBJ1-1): DGGITQSPKYLFRKEGQNVTLSCEQNLNHDAMYWYRQDPGQGLRLIYYSQIVNDFQKGDIAEGYSVSREKKESFPLTVTSAQKNPTAFYLCASSTPQKGTEAFFGQGTRLTVV.

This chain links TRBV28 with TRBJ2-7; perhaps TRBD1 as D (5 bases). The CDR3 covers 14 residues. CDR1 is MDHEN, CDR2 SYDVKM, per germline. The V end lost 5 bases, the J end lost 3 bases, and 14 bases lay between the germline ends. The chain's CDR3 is CASSDSAHFYEQYV. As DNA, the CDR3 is TGTGCCAGCAGTGACAGTGCTCACTTCTACGAGCAGTACGTC.

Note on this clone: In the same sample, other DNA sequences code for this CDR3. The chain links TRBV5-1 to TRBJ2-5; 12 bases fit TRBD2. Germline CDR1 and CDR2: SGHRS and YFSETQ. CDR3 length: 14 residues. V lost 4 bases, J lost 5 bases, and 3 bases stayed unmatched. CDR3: CASSGGTSGETQYF. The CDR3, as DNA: TGCGCCAGCAGCGGAGGGACTAGCGGGGAGACCCAGTACTTC.

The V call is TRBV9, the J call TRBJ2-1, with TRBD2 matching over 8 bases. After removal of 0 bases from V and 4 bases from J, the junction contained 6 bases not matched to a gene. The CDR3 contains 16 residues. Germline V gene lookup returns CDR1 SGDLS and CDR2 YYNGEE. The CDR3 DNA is TGTGCCAGCAGCGTAGGGGCGGGGGGACCTTACAATGAGCAGTTCTTC. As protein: CASSVGAGGPYNEQFF.

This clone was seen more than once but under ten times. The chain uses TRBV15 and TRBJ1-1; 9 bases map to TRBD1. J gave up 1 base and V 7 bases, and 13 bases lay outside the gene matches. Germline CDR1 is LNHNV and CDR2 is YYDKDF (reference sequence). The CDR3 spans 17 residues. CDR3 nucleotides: TGTGCCACCACCCCGGAGGGACAGGGCCGCGCGAACACTGAAGCTTTCTTT. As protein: CATTPEGQGRANTEAFF.

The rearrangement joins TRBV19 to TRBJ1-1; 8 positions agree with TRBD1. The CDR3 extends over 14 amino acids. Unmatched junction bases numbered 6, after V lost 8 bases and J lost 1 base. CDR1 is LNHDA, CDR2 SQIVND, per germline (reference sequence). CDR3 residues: CASGQGGGNTEAFF. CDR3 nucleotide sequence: TGTGCCAGTGGACAGGGCGGTGGGAACACTGAAGCTTTCTTT.

Here the CDR3 DNA reads TGTGCCAGCAGGAGACAGAACACCGGGGAGCTGTTTTTT. It is translated as CASRRQNTGELFF. This sequence joins TRBV28 and TRBJ2-2; D is undetermined. Germline CDR1 and CDR2: MDHEN and SYDVKM. This CDR3 has 13 amino acids. With 6 bases removed from V and 1 base from J, the gap between germline ends came to 6 bases.

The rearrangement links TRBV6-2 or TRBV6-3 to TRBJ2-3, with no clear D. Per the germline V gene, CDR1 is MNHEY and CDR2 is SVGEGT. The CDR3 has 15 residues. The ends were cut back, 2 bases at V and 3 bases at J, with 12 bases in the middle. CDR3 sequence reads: CASSYPYWSTDTQYF. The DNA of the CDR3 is TGTGCCAGCAGTTACCCTTACTGGAGTACAGATACGCAGTATTTT.

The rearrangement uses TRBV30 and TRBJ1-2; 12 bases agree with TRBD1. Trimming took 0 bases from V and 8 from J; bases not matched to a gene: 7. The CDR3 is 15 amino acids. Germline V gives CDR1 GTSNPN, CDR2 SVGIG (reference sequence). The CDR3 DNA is TGTGCCTGGAGTGTTCCGGGACAGGGGGCAAAAGGCTACACCTTC. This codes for CAWSVPGQGAKGYTF.

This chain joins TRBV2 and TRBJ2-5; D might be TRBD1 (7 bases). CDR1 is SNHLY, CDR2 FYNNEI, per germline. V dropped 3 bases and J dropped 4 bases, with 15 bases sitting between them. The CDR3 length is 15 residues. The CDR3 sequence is CASSDGRGVGETQYF. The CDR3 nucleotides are TGTGCCAGCAGTGATGGCAGGGGGGTTGGAGAGACCCAGTACTTC.

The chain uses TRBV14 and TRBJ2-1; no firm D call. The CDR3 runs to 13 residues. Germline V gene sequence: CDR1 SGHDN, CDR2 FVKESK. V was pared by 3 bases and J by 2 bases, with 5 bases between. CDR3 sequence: CASSQSTYNEQFF. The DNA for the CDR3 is TGTGCCAGCAGCCAGAGCACCTACAATGAGCAGTTCTTC. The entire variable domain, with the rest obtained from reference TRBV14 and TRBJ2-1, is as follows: EAGVTQFPSHSVIEKGQTVTLRCDPISGHDNLYWYRRVMGKEIKFLLHFVKESKQDESGMPNNRFLAERTGGTYSTLKVQPAELEDSGVYFCASSQSTYNEQFFGPGTRLTVL.

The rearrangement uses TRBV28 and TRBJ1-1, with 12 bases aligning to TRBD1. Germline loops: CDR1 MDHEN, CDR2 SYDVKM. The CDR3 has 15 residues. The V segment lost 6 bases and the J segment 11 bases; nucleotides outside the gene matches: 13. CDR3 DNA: TGTGCCAGCAGCCCTCACAGCGGGACAGGGGGCTCGGCTTTCTTT. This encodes CASSPHSGTGGSAFF. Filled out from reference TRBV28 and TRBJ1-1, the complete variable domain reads DVKVTQSSRYLVKRTGEKVFLECVQDMDHENMFWYRQDPGLGLRLIYFSYDVKMKEKGDIPEGYSVSREKKERFSLILESASTNQTSMYLCASSPHSGTGGSAFFGQGTRLTVV.

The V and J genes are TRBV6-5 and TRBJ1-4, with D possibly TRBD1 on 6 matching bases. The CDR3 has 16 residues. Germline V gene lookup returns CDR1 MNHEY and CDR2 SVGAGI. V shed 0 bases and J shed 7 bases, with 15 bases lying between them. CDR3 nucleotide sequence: TGTGCCAGCAGTTACTCCGGGGCTACGACAGGTGAAAAACTGTTTTTT. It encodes CASSYSGATTGEKLFF.

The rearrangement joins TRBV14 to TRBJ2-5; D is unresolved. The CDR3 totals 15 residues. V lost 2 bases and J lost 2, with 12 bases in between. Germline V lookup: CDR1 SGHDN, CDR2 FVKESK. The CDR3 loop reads CASSQFLEKQETQYF. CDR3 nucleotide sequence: TGTGCCAGCAGCCAATTCTTAGAGAAACAAGAGACCCAGTACTTC.

The CDR3 protein is CASSYAGVVSNQPQHF. The CDR3 region has the DNA TGTGCCAGCAGTTACGCCGGGGTGGTTAGCAATCAGCCCCAGCATTTT. The chain employs TRBV6-2 or TRBV6-3 and TRBJ1-5; D is undetermined. CDR3 size: 16 residues. The ends were cut back, 2 bases at V and 0 bases at J, with 11 bases in the middle. Germline values: CDR1 MNHEY, CDR2 SVGEGT.

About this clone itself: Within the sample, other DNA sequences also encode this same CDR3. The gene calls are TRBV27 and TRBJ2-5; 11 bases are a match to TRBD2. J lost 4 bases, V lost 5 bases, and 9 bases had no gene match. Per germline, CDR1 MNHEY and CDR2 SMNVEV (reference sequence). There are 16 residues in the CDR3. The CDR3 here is CASSPRLAGGGETQYF. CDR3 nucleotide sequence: TGTGCCAGCAGTCCCCGGCTAGCGGGGGGCGGAGAGACCCAGTACTTC.

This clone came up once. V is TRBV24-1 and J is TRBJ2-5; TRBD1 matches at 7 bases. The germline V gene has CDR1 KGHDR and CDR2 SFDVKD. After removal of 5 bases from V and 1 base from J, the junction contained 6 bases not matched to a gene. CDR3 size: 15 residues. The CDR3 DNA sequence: TGTGCCACCAGTGGCCCACAGGGGAGCCAAGAGACCCAGTACTTC. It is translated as CATSGPQGSQETQYF.

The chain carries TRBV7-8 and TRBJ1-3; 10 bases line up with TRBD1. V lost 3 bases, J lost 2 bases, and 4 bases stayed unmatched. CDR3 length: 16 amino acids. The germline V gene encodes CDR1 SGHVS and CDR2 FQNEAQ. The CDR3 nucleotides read TGTGCCAGCAGCTTGACCGGGACAGGGGCTGGAAACACCATATATTTT. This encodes CASSLTGTGAGNTIYF.

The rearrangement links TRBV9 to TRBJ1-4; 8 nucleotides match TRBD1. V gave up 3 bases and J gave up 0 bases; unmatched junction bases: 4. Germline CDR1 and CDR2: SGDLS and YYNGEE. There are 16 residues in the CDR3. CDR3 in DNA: TGTGCCAGCAGCGCCGGACAGGGATCAACTAATGAAAAACTGTTTTTT. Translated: CASSAGQGSTNEKLFF.

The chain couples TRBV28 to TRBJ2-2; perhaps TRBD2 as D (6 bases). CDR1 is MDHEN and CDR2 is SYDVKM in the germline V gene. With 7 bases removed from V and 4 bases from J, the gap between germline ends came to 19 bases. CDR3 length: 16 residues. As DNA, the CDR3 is TGTGCCAGCACCCTTTACTCGGCGGGGTTCACCGGGGAGCTGTTTTTT. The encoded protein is CASTLYSAGFTGELFF.

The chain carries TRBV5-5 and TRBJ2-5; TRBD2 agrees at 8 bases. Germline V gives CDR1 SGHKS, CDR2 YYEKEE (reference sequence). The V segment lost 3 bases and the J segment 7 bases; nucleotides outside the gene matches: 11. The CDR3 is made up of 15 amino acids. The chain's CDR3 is CASSYQRGLGGTQYF. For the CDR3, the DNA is TGTGCCAGCAGCTATCAGCGGGGGCTAGGAGGGACCCAGTACTTC.

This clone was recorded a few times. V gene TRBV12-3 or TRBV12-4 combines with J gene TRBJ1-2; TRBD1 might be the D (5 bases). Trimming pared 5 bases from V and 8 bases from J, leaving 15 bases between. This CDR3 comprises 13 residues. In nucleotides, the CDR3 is TGTGCCAGCAGTCCGGGGCGGGGGGTCGGCTACACCTTC. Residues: CASSPGRGVGYTF.

As DNA, the CDR3 is TGTGCCAGCTCACCGCAGGGGGCGAATCAGCCCCAGCATTTT. This codes for CASSPQGANQPQHF. The chain recombines TRBV18 with TRBJ1-5, with 8 bases lining up with TRBD1. Germline assignment: CDR1 KGHSH and CDR2 LQKENI. This CDR3 comprises 14 residues. V lost 3 bases and J lost 4; bases outside the gene matches: 2.

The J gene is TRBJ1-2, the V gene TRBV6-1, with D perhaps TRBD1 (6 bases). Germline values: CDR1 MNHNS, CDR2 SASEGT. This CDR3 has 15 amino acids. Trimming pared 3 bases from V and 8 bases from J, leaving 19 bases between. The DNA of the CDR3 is TGTGCCAGCAGTGACACACTTAGACAGGTCCAGGGCTACACCTTC. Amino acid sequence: CASSDTLRQVQGYTF.

CDR3 sequence: CASRRGPTTNEKLFF. For the CDR3, the DNA is TGTGCCAGCAGAAGGGGCCCTACAACTAATGAAAAACTGTTTTTT. V gene TRBV28 combines with J gene TRBJ1-4; D perhaps matches TRBD1 (5 bases). CDR3 length: 15 residues. The germline V gene has CDR1 MDHEN and CDR2 SYDVKM. The V and J ends lost 6 bases and 0 bases respectively, with 11 bases between them.

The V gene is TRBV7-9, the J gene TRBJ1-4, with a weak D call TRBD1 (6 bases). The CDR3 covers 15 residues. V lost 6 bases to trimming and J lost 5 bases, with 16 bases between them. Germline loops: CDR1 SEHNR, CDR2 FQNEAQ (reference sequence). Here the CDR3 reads CASSPPRGANEKLFF. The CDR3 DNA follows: TGTGCCAGCAGTCCTCCCAGGGGCGCGAATGAAAAACTGTTTTTT.

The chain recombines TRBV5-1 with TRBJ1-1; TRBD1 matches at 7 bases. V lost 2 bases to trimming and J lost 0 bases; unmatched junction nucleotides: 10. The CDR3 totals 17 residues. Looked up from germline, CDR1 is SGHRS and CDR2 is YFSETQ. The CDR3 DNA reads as TGCGCCAGCAGCTTCCGTGAGGGGGCAGGGATGAACACTGAAGCTTTCTTT. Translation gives CASSFREGAGMNTEAFF.

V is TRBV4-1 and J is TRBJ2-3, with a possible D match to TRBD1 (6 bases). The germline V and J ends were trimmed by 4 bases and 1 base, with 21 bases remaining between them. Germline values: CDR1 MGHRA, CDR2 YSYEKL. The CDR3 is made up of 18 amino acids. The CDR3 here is CASSLRLTGNRGTDTQYF. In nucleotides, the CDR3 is TGCGCCAGCAGCCTAAGACTTACAGGGAACCGGGGCACAGATACGCAGTATTTT.